Below, 8 T cell receptor beta chains from the same sample are listed, as sequenced in a study of cytomegalovirus exposure and HLA in healthy donors. In the PCR, 60 Vbeta and 13 Jbeta primers were used. Sequencing used immunoSEQ multiplex PCR; TCRdb keeps in-frame clones, though not all of them. The table records roughly 120,000 clones, 15% of them present only once. Sample: PBMCs. The receptors shown here come from a woman between 18 and 29 years old in good health and CMV-seronegative.

This clone was detected only a few times. The rearrangement joins TRBV6-6 to TRBJ2-7; D is uncertain. Looked up from germline, CDR1 is MNHNY and CDR2 is SVGAGI (reference sequence). The CDR3 contains 13 residues. The V end lost 0 bases, the J end lost 4 bases, and 7 bases lay between the germline ends. The chain's CDR3 is CASSYSPEYEQYF. DNA of the CDR3: TGTGCCAGCAGTTACTCGCCAGAATACGAGCAGTACTTC.

Only a few counts were recorded for this clone. This sequence joins TRBV5-1 and TRBJ2-1; TRBD2 is a possible D gene (8 bases). V shed 3 bases and J shed 2 bases, with 24 bases lying between them. Looked up from germline, CDR1 is SGHRS and CDR2 is YFSETQ. The CDR3 length is 19 residues. Written as DNA, the CDR3 is TGCGCCAGCAGCTCCGACAGGGTGGAAGCGGGAGTACCCTACAATGAGCAGTTCTTC. Amino acid sequence: CASSSDRVEAGVPYNEQFF.

The gene calls are TRBV28 and TRBJ1-5, with D maybe TRBD1 (5 bases). From germline, CDR1 is MDHEN and CDR2 SYDVKM. This CDR3 spans 13 amino acids. V was shortened by 6 bases and J by 7 bases, with 13 bases between the two germline ends. CDR3 in amino acids: CASSLPGEQPQHF. CDR3 DNA: TGTGCCAGCAGCCTCCCGGGGGAACAGCCCCAGCATTTT.

This clone has only a few counts. This sequence joins TRBV7-3 and TRBJ2-7; 7 nucleotides agree with TRBD2. V trimming: 5 bases; J trimming: 5 bases; junction bases outside the gene matches: 12. Germline V gene data show CDR1 as SGHTA and CDR2 as FQGTGA. The CDR3 is 15 residues long. In nucleotides, the CDR3 is TGTGCCAGCAGCCCCGGGCCGGCGGGAGTAAACGAGCAGTACTTC. Translation: CASSPGPAGVNEQYF.

Only a few counts were recorded for this clone. This chain connects TRBV29-1 to TRBJ2-3; D might be TRBD2 (7 bases). Per germline, CDR1 SQVTM and CDR2 ANQGSEA. This CDR3 has 15 residues. Trimming pared 4 bases from V and 1 base from J, leaving 15 bases between. The CDR3 DNA sequence: TGCAGCGTTGCGGGGGGCACCTCGGGCACAGATACGCAGTATTTT. This translates into CSVAGGTSGTDTQYF.

This clone was found a few times. This sequence joins TRBV28 and TRBJ2-7; possibly TRBD2 for D (5 bases). In germline, CDR1 is MDHEN, CDR2 SYDVKM. Deletions cut 0 bases from V and 2 bases from J, with 14 bases between. This CDR3 is built from 16 residues. CDR3 protein: CASSLWRAGSPYEQYF. CDR3 bases: TGTGCCAGCAGTTTATGGAGGGCAGGCTCTCCCTACGAGCAGTACTTC.

This clone showed up just a few times. The chain uses TRBV28 and TRBJ1-4; TRBD1 agrees at 7 bases. This CDR3 is built from 14 residues. CDR1 and CDR2 (germline): MDHEN, SYDVKM. The junction had 8 bases not matched to a gene; V was cut back by 6 bases and J by 7 bases. The CDR3 protein is CASREGAVGEKLFF. In nucleotides, the CDR3 is TGTGCCAGCAGGGAGGGGGCCGTAGGTGAAAAACTGTTTTTT.

This clone has a handful of counts. V and J are TRBV6-4 and TRBJ2-2, with 9 nucleotides matching TRBD1. This CDR3 is built from 16 residues. CDR1 is MRHNA and CDR2 is SNTAGT in the germline V gene. Trimming at V came to 0 bases and at J to 8 bases, leaving 7 bases not matched to a gene. The CDR3 is CASSDSSGQGTGELFF. Written as DNA, the CDR3 is TGTGCCAGCAGTGACTCTTCGGGACAGGGTACAGGGGAGCTGTTTTTT.